The present T cell receptor beta chain was sequenced within a study of blood T cell repertoires in COVID-19. TCRdb's table, derived via immunoSEQ multiplex PCR, lists solely in-frame clones and lacks some. The table shows 95,000 to 150,000 clones, with about 85% occurring only once. This CDR3 is built from 17 residues. Germline V gene data show CDR1 as MGHRA and CDR2 as YSYEKL. V trimming: 1 base; J trimming: 6 bases; junction bases outside the gene matches: 11. Specimen: peripheral blood. The gene calls are TRBV4-1 and TRBJ2-1, with 8 bases lining up with TRBD2. The sequence was obtained from an elderly woman with COVID-19, enrolled during active disease. CDR3: CASSQGPGGRAVNEQFF. CDR3 DNA sequence: TGCGCCAGCAGCCAAGGACCGGGGGGGAGGGCCGTCAATGAGCAGTTCTTC.